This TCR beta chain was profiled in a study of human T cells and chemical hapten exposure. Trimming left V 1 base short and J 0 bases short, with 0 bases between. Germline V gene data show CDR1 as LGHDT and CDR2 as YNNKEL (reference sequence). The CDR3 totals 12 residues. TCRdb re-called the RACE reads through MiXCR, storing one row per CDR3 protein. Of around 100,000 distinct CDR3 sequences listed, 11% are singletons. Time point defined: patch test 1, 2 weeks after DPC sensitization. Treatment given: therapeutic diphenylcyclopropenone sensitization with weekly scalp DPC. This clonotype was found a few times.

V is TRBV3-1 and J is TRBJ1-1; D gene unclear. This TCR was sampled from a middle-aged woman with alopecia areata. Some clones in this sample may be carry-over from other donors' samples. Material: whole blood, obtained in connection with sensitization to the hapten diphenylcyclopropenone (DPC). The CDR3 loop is CASSQVNTEAFF. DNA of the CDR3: TGTGCCAGCAGCCAAGTGAACACTGAAGCTTTCTTT.